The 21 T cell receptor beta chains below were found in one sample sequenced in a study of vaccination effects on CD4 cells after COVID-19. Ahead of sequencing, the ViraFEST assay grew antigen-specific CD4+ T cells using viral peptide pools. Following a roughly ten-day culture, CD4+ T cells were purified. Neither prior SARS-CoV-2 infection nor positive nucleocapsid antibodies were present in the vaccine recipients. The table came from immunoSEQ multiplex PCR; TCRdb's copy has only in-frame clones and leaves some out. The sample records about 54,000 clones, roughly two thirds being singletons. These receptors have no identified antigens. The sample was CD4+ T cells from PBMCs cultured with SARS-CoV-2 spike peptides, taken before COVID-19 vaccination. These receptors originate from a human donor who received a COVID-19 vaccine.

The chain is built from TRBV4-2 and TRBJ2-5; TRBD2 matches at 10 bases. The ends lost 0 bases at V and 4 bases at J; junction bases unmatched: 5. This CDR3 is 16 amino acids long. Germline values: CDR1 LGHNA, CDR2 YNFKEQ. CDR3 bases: TGTGCCAGCAGCCAAGAGGCAGTAGCGGGAGGAGAGACCCAGTACTTC. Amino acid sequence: CASSQEAVAGGETQYF.

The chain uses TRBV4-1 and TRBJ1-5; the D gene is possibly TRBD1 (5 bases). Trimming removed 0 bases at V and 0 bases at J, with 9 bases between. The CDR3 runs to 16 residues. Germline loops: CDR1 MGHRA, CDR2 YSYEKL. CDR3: CASSQDRGYSNQPQHF. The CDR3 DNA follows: TGCGCCAGCAGCCAAGACCGGGGGTATAGCAATCAGCCCCAGCATTTT.

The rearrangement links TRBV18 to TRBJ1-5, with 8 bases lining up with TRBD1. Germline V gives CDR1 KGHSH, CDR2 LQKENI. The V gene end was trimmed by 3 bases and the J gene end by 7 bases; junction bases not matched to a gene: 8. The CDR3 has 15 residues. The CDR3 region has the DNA TGTGCCAGCTCACCTAATCAGGGGGCAGGGCAGCCCCAGCATTTT. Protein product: CASSPNQGAGQPQHF.

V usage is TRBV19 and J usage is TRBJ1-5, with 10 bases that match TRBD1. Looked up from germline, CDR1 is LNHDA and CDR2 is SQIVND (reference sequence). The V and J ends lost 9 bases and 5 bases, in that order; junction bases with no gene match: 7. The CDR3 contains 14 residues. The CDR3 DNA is TGTGCCAGCTGGACAGGGGGATTGGATCAGCCCCAGCATTTT. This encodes CASWTGGLDQPQHF.

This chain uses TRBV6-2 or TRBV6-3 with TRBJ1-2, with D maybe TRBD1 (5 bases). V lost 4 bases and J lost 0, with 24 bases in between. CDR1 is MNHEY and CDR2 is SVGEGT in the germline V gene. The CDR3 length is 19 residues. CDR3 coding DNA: TGTGCCAGCAGTTCCGCAGCGACGTCAATTAAGGGACCTAACTATGGCTACACCTTC. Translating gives CASSSAATSIKGPNYGYTF.

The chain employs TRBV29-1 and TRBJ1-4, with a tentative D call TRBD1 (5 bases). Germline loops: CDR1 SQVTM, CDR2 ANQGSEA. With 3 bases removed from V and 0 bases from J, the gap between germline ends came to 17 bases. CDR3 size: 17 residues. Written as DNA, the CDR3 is TGCAGCGTTGATCTCCTCACGACAGTCACAACTAATGAAAAACTGTTTTTT. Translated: CSVDLLTTVTTNEKLFF.

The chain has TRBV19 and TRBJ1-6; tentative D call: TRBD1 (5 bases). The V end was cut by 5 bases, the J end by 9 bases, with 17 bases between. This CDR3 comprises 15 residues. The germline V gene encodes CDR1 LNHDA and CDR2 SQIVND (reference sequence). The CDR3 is CASSPRDGGGSPLHF. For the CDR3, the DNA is TGTGCCAGTAGTCCCCGGGACGGCGGGGGTTCACCCCTCCACTTT.

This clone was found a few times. CDR3 sequence: CASRRDSTTGELFF. CDR3 nucleotides: TGTGCCAGCAGGAGGGACAGTACTACCGGGGAGCTGTTTTTT. The genes are TRBV6-5 and TRBJ2-2; 7 positions match TRBD1. Losses at the gene ends were 6 bases for V and 5 bases for J; bases not matched to a gene: 6. CDR1 is MNHEY and CDR2 is SVGAGI in the germline V gene. The CDR3 consists of 14 residues.

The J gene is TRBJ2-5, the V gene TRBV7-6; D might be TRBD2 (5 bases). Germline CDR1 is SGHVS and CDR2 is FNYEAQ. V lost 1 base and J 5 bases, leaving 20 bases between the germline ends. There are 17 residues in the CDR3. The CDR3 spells CASSLGLRGSAQETQYF. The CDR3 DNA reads TGTGCCAGCAGCTTAGGTTTGAGAGGGTCGGCCCAGGAGACCCAGTACTTC.

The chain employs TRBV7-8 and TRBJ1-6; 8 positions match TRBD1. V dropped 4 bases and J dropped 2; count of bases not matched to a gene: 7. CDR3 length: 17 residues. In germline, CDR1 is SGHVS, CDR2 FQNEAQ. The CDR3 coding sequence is TGTGCCAGCAGCTCTCGACAGGGGAGGGCCTATAATTCACCCCTCCACTTT. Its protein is CASSSRQGRAYNSPLHF.

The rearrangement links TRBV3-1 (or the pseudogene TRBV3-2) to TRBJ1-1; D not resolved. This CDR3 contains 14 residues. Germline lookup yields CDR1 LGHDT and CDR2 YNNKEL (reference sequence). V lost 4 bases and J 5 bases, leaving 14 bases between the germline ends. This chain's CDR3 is CASSPLSGRTEAFF. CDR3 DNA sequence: TGTGCCAGCAGCCCTTTATCTGGGAGGACTGAAGCTTTCTTT.

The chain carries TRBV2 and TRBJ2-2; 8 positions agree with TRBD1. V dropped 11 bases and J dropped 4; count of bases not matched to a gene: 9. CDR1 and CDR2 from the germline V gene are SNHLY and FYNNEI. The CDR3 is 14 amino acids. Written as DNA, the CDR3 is TGTGCCGGATCGACAGGGGTGACCACCGGGGAGCTGTTTTTT. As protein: CAGSTGVTTGELFF.

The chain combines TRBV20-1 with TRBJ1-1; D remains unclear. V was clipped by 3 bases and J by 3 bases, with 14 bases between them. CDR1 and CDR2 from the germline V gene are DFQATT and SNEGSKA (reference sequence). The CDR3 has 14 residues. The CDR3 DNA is TGCAGTGCTAGTCTGACCGGTGATCACACTGAAGCTTTCTTT. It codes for CSASLTGDHTEAFF.

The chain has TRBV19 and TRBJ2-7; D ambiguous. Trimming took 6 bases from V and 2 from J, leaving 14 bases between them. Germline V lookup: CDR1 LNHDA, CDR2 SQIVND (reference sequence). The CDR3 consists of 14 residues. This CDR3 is CASSTQDPPYEQYF. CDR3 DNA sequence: TGTGCCAGTAGCACGCAGGATCCCCCCTACGAGCAGTACTTC.

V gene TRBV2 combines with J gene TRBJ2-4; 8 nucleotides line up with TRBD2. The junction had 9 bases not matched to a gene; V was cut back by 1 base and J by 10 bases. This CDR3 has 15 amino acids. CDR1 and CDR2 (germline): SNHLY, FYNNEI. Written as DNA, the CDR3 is TGTGCCAGCAGTGAAGGACGGGGGGGCAAGAGGATTCAGTACTTC. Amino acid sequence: CASSEGRGGKRIQYF.

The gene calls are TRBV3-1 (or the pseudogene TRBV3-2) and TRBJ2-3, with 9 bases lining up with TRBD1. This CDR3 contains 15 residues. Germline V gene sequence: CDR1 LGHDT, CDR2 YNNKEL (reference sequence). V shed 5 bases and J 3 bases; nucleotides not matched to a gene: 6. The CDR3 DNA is TGTGCCAGCAGCACACAGGGGGCAAGGACAGATACGCAGTATTTT. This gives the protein CASSTQGARTDTQYF.

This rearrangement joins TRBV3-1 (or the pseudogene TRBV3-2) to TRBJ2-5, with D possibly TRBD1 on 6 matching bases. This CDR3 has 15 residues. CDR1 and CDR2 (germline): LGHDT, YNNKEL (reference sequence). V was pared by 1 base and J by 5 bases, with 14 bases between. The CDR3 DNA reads TGTGCCAGCAGCCAAGGGGGGACACTGAGGGAGACCCAGTACTTC. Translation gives CASSQGGTLRETQYF.

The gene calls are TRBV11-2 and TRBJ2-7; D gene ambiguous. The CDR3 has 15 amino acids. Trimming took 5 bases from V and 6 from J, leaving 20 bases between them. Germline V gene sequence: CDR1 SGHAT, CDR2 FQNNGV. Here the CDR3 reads CASSRRGGEQVEQYF. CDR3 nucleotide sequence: TGTGCCAGCAGCCGAAGAGGTGGAGAGCAGGTCGAGCAGTACTTC.

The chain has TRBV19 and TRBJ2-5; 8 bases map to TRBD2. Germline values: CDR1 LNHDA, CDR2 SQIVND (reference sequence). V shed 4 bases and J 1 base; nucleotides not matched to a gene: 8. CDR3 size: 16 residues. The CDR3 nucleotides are TGTGCCAGTAGTAATCGGCGGCGGGGGGTCCAAGAGACCCAGTACTTC. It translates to CASSNRRRGVQETQYF.

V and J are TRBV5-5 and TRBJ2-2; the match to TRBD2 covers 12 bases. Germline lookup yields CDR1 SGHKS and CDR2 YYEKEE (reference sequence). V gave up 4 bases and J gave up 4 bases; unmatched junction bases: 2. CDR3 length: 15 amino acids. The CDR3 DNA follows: TGTGCCAGCAGCCTAGCGGGGGGGGGCACCGGGGAGCTGTTTTTT. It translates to CASSLAGGGTGELFF.

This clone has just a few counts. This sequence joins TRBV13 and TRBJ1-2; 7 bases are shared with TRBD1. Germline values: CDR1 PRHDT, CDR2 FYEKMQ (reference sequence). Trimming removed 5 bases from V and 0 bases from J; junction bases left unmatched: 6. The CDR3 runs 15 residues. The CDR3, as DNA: TGTGCCAGCAGCACCCAGGGGGATACTAACTATGGCTACACCTTC. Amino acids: CASSTQGDTNYGYTF.